What follows describes a single TCR beta chain. The sample belongs to a study of shared clonotypes between healthy human individuals. Study context: CD4 naive cells filled three plates per donor, CD4 memory three, CD8 naive two and CD8 memory one.

Assay: immunoSEQ multiplex PCR; the TCRdb copy retains only in-frame clones and omits some. The repertoire consists of hundreds of thousands of clones, with approximately 79% occurring once and the leading ten covering over 9%. J was trimmed by 2 bases and V by 0 bases; bases with no gene match: 2. Germline CDR1 is SGHNT and CDR2 is YYREEE (reference sequence). The CDR3 sequence is 15 residues long. This TCR derives from a man aged 30-40 years in good health. Material for sequencing was memory CD4+ T cells sorted from blood. Subset defined: CD45RA-negative fraction. This chain links TRBV5-4 with TRBJ2-3, with TRBD1 identical over 8 bases. CDR3 sequence: CASSLATGATDTQYF. CDR3 sequence (DNA): TGTGCCAGCAGCTTGGCGACAGGGGCCACAGATACGCAGTATTTT.